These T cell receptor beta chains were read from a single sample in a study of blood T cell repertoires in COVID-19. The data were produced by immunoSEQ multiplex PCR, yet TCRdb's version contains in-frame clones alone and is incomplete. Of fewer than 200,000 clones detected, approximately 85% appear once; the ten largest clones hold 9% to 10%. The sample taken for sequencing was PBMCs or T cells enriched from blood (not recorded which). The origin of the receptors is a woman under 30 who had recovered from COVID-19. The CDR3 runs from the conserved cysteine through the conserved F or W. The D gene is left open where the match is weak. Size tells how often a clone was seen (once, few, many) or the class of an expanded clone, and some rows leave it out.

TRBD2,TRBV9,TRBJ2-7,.,CASSVGVGGYEQYF,TGTGCCAGCAGCGTAGGGGTGGGAGGGTACGAGCAGTACTTC
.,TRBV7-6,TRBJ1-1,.,CASSLDAGAFEAFF,TGTGCCAGCAGCTTAGATGCAGGGGCCTTTGAAGCTTTCTTT
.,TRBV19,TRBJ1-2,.,CASSKTAPTNYGYTF,TGTGCCAGTAGTAAGACAGCCCCGACTAACTATGGCTACACCTTC
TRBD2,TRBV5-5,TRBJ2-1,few,CASRSGRLAGAGEQFF,TGTGCCAGCAGAAGTGGCCGGCTAGCGGGAGCCGGTGAGCAGTTCTTC
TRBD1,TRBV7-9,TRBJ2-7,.,CASSSIGGTGTYEQYF,TGTGCCAGCAGCTCGATCGGGGGGACAGGGACCTACGAGCAGTACTTC
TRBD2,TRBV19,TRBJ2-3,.,CASSARLAGPTDTQYF,TGTGCCAGTAGTGCCCGACTAGCGGGGCCCACAGATACGCAGTATTTT
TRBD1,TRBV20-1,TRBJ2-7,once,CSASPGTGQYF,TGCAGTGCTAGCCCCGGGACAGGCCAGTACTTC
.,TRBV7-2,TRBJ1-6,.,CASSFRQDLHF,TGTGCCAGCAGCTTTAGACAGGACCTCCACTTT
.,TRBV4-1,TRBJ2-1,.,CASSQAPTAGSYNEQFF,TGCGCCAGCAGCCAAGCTCCCACAGCCGGCTCCTACAATGAGCAGTTCTTC
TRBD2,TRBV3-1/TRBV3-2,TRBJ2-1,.,CASSPGLAGWGYNEQFF,TGTGCCAGCAGCCCAGGACTAGCGGGTTGGGGCTACAATGAGCAGTTCTTC
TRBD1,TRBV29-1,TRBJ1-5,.,CSVQTGYGNQPQHF,TGCAGCGTTCAGACAGGGTATGGGAATCAGCCCCAGCATTTT
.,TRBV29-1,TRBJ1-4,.,CSVEDAMWAGREKLFF,TGCAGCGTTGAAGATGCTATGTGGGCAGGGCGAGAAAAACTGTTTTTT
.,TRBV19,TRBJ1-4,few,CASSTGVTNEKLFF,TGTGCCAGTAGTACAGGGGTTACTAATGAAAAACTGTTTTTT
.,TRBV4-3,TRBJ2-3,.,CASSPGSSDTQYF,TGCGCCAGCAGCCCTGGTAGTTCAGATACGCAGTATTTT
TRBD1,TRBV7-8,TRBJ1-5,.,CASSLVGIQGAAPIRDQPQHF,TGTGCCAGCAGCTTAGTGGGCATACAGGGGGCGGCCCCAATACGCGATCAGCCCCAGCATTTT
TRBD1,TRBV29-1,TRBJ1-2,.,CSVPGSETGAGYGYTF,TGCAGCGTGCCCGGATCGGAGACAGGGGCGGGCTATGGCTACACCTTC
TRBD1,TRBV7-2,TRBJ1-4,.,CASSNDRGLEKLFF,TGTGCCAGCAGCAACGACAGGGGGCTTGAAAAACTGTTTTTT
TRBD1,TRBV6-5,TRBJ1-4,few,CASSSGQGATEKLFF,TGTGCCAGCAGTTCGGGACAGGGGGCAACTGAAAAACTGTTTTTT
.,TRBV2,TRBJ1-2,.,CASSDRGTYGYTF,TGTGCCAGCAGTGACAGGGGAACCTATGGCTACACCTTC
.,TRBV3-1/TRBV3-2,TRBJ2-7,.,CASSPGLPGSPYEQYF,TGTGCCAGCAGCCCGGGACTCCCTGGGAGCCCCTACGAGCAGTACTTC
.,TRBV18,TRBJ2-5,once,CASSPPLDRYQETQYF,TGTGCCAGCTCACCACCCCTTGACAGGTACCAAGAGACCCAGTACTTC
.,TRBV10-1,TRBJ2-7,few,CASSRDFYEQYF,TGCGCCAGCAGTCGGGACTTCTACGAGCAGTACTTC
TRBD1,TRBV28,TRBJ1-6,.,CASSFIDRALYNSPLHF,TGTGCCAGCAGTTTTATCGACAGGGCACTTTATAATTCACCCCTCCACTTT
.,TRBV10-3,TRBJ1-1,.,CAISESWGAEAFF,TGTGCCATCAGTGAGTCTTGGGGGGCTGAAGCTTTCTTT
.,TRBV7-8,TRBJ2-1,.,CASSSGAGASVYNEQFF,TGTGCCAGCAGCTCGGGGGCGGGAGCGTCGGTCTACAATGAGCAGTTCTTC
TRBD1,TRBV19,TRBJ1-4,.,CASSIPPTGGKEKLFF,TGTGCCAGTAGTATACCGCCGACAGGGGGAAAGGAAAAACTGTTTTTT